Each of the 11 T cell receptor beta chains below was sequenced from the same sample in a study of blood T cell repertoires in COVID-19. The protocol was immunoSEQ multiplex PCR, while the TCRdb copy is restricted to in-frame clones and leaves out a portion. The table shows approximately 250,000 clones, with around 87% occurring only once. Sequencing input: peripheral blood. Receptors originate from an older woman with COVID-19, enrolled during active disease.

The chain joins TRBV7-9 to TRBJ2-3, with D possibly matching TRBD2 (5 bases). With 3 bases removed from V and 4 bases from J, the gap between germline ends came to 20 bases. Germline V gene data show CDR1 as SEHNR and CDR2 as FQNEAQ (reference sequence). This CDR3 is 17 amino acids long. The CDR3, as DNA: TGTGCCAGCAGCTTTTTCTACCAACTAGTCCCCTCAGATACGCAGTATTTT. As protein: CASSFFYQLVPSDTQYF.

The chain has TRBV6-6 and TRBJ1-2; 8 bases map to TRBD1. J lost 2 bases, V lost 5 bases, and 4 bases had no gene match. This CDR3 region has 14 residues. Per the germline V gene, CDR1 is MNHNY and CDR2 is SVGAGI (reference sequence). In DNA form, the CDR3 reads TGTGCCAGCAGTCCACGGACAGGGAACTATGGCTACACCTTC. Translation: CASSPRTGNYGYTF.

The chain couples TRBV10-3 to TRBJ2-2; D possibly corresponds to TRBD2 (5 bases). The CDR3 covers 13 residues. Germline-derived CDR1 and CDR2 are ENHRY and SYGVKD. The ends were cut back, 8 bases at V and 1 base at J, with 8 bases in the middle. In nucleotides, the CDR3 is TGTGCCATCGAACGGGAGAACACCGGGGAGCTGTTTTTT. Residues: CAIERENTGELFF.

This sequence joins TRBV5-5 and TRBJ1-4; 7 bases are a match to TRBD1. The trim removed 3 bases at V and 1 base at J, leaving 3 bases unmatched. This CDR3 region has 15 residues. Germline values: CDR1 SGHKS, CDR2 YYEKEE (reference sequence). The CDR3 DNA reads as TGTGCCAGCAGCTGGAACAGGGGAACTAATGAAAAACTGTTTTTT. Translation gives CASSWNRGTNEKLFF.

The genes are TRBV5-4 and TRBJ2-1; D is perhaps TRBD1 (6 bases). CDR3 length equals 16 residues. V gave up 4 bases and J gave up 1 base, with 15 bases separating them. The germline gives CDR1 SGHNT, CDR2 YYREEE (reference sequence). Here the CDR3 reads CASSERRGRSYNEQFF. As DNA, the CDR3 is TGTGCCAGCAGCGAACGCAGGGGCCGGTCCTACAATGAGCAGTTCTTC. Filled out from reference TRBV5-4 and TRBJ2-1, the complete variable domain reads ETGVTQSPTHLIKTRGQQVTLRCSSQSGHNTVSWYQQALGQGPQFIFQYYREEENGRGNFPPRFSGLQFPNYSSELNVNALELDDSALYLCASSERRGRSYNEQFFGPGTRLTVL.

This chain connects TRBV30 to TRBJ1-1; 8 nucleotides align to TRBD1. The CDR3 has 12 amino acids. The germline CDR1 and CDR2 sequences are GTSNPN and SVGIG (reference sequence). Germline trimming cut 5 bases from V and 1 base from J; bases unmatched to any gene: 0. This chain's CDR3 is CAWDRGNTEAFF. CDR3 DNA sequence: TGTGCCTGGGACAGGGGGAACACTGAAGCTTTCTTT.

V usage is TRBV6-5 and J usage is TRBJ1-5; TRBD1 might be the D (6 bases). CDR3 length: 14 amino acids. V lost 0 bases to trimming and J lost 5 bases, with 8 bases between them. Germline lookup yields CDR1 MNHEY and CDR2 SVGAGI. CDR3 nucleotides: TGTGCCAGCAGTTACTCTTCAGGGGATCAGCCCCAGCATTTT. Amino acids: CASSYSSGDQPQHF.

The chain is built from TRBV19 and TRBJ2-5; 7 nucleotides match TRBD1. This CDR3 is built from 16 residues. Germline values: CDR1 LNHDA, CDR2 SQIVND (reference sequence). Losses at the gene ends were 4 bases for V and 7 bases for J; bases not matched to a gene: 15. The chain's CDR3 is CASSRRQGSLRWTQYF. CDR3 nucleotide sequence: TGTGCCAGTAGTAGACGACAGGGAAGTCTCCGGTGGACCCAGTACTTC.

The rearrangement uses TRBV7-7 and TRBJ2-1; D uncertain. The CDR3 runs to 15 residues. Trimming pared 2 bases from V and 0 bases from J, leaving 8 bases between. Germline V gene lookup returns CDR1 SSHAT and CDR2 FNYEAQ (reference sequence). The CDR3 DNA reads as TGTGCCAGCAGCTTATTTAGGAGCTCCTACAATGAGCAGTTCTTC. This encodes CASSLFRSSYNEQFF.

This rearrangement joins TRBV12-3 or TRBV12-4 to TRBJ1-2; 7 bases line up with TRBD1. J was trimmed by 14 bases and V by 4 bases; bases with no gene match: 7. There are 11 residues in the CDR3. The CDR3 sequence is CASSSTGAETF. CDR3 nucleotides: TGTGCCAGCAGTTCAACAGGGGCGGAGACCTTC.

The V call is TRBV19, the J call TRBJ1-2, with 7 bases lining up with TRBD1. This CDR3 comprises 11 residues. J gave up 5 bases and V 11 bases, and 5 bases lay outside the gene matches. The germline V gene encodes CDR1 LNHDA and CDR2 SQIVND (reference sequence). Written as DNA, the CDR3 is TGTGCCGCAGGGACAGTATATGGCTACACCTTC. Its translation is CAAGTVYGYTF. The full variable domain, in which reference TRBV19 and TRBJ1-2 provide the parts outside the CDR3, is DGGITQSPKYLFRKEGQNVTLSCEQNLNHDAMYWYRQDPGQGLRLIYYSQIVNDFQKGDIAEGYSVSREKKESFPLTVTSAQKNPTAFYLCAAGTVYGYTFGSGTRLTVV.